A single sample gave rise to the 10 T cell receptor beta chains below, sequenced in a study of cytomegalovirus exposure and HLA in healthy donors. Researchers ran the PCR with 60 Vbeta and 13 Jbeta primers. Generated by immunoSEQ multiplex PCR, the TCRdb table keeps only in-frame clones and is missing some. Across about 120,000 clones, the top ten clones capture about 1.5% of the sample. What was sequenced was PBMCs. The receptors derive from a woman in her 40s in good health and CMV-seropositive.

The chain couples TRBV21-1 to TRBJ2-2; the table's D call, TRBD2, was not checked against the DNA. TRBV21-1 is deemed a pseudogene. CDR3 length equals 19 residues. The CDR3 loop reads CASFESQRWREGHTGELFF. For the CDR3, the DNA is TGTGCCAGCTTCGAATCCCAAAGGTGGCGGGAGGGCCACACCGGGGAGCTGTTTTTT.

The chain carries TRBV7-9 and TRBJ1-5; D ambiguous. The V gene's germline CDR1 is SEHNR and CDR2 FQNEAQ (reference sequence). V lost 4 bases, J lost 7 bases, and 11 bases lay in between. The CDR3 contains 13 residues. CDR3 protein: CASSSRREQPQHF. The CDR3 DNA is TGTGCCAGCAGCTCACGGAGGGAACAGCCCCAGCATTTT.

The rearrangement uses TRBV12-5 and TRBJ1-1; the D gene is possibly TRBD1 (5 bases). CDR1 and CDR2 (germline): LGHNT, FRNRAP. The CDR3 totals 16 residues. Trimming cost V 7 bases and J 1 base, with 19 bases left between them. Here the CDR3 DNA reads TGTGCTAGTGCCACGGGTGGGGCCCCCGGGAACACTGAAGCTTTCTTT. Protein sequence: CASATGGAPGNTEAFF.

The chain links TRBV18 to TRBJ2-5, with D unclear. CDR3 length equals 15 residues. Germline V gene sequence: CDR1 KGHSH, CDR2 LQKENI. Trimming shortened V by 2 bases and J by 5 bases, and 15 bases separated the two germline ends. The CDR3 loop reads CASSPSSVFGETQYF. Here the CDR3 DNA reads TGTGCCAGCTCACCAAGTTCCGTATTCGGGGAGACCCAGTACTTC.

The chain uses TRBV10-3 and TRBJ1-1; D is ambiguous. There are 13 residues in the CDR3. Germline lookup yields CDR1 ENHRY and CDR2 SYGVKD. V was shortened by 11 bases and J by 4 bases, with 17 bases between the two germline ends. CDR3: CAHRLGAGTEAFF. Here the CDR3 DNA reads TGTGCCCATCGTCTCGGAGCGGGCACTGAAGCTTTCTTT.

The chain has TRBV7-8 and TRBJ2-1; perhaps TRBD1 as D (5 bases). Germline CDR1 SGHVS, CDR2 FQNEAQ. V was trimmed by 5 bases and J by 7 bases, leaving 9 bases between them. The CDR3 extends over 12 amino acids. As DNA, the CDR3 is TGTGCCAGCAGCCTAGGACAAAATGAGCAGTTCTTC. This encodes CASSLGQNEQFF.

The chain recombines TRBV29-1 with TRBJ2-3, with D possibly TRBD2 on 5 matching bases. CDR1 is SQVTM, CDR2 ANQGSEA, per germline. This CDR3 has 13 amino acids. The V gene lost 7 bases and the J gene lost 2 bases, with 13 bases spanning the gap. CDR3 region: CSAIGLNTDTQYF. CDR3 DNA: TGCAGCGCCATTGGACTGAACACAGATACGCAGTATTTT.

The chain joins TRBV28 to TRBJ1-2, with D possibly matching TRBD1 (5 bases). This CDR3 has 15 residues. Deletions cut 7 bases from V and 5 bases from J, with 20 bases between. The germline V gene encodes CDR1 MDHEN and CDR2 SYDVKM. The CDR3 region has the DNA TGTGCCAGCATTCTAGGGGCAGGTGGGCGGTATGGCTACACCTTC. This encodes CASILGAGGRYGYTF.

The chain links TRBV7-2 to TRBJ2-1; 16 bases line up with TRBD2. Trimming took 6 bases from V and 8 from J; bases not matched to a gene: 10. The CDR3 extends over 17 amino acids. CDR1 and CDR2 from the germline V gene are SGHTA and FQGNSA. CDR3 sequence (DNA): TGTGCCAGCAGAGTAGGGACTAGCGGGAGGGGGGGCGATGAGCAGTTCTTC. Amino acids: CASRVGTSGRGGDEQFF.

V and J are TRBV5-1 and TRBJ2-7, with D unresolved. CDR1 SGHRS and CDR2 YFSETQ come from the germline V gene. Trimming cost V 1 base and J 0 bases, with 11 bases left between them. The CDR3 totals 15 residues. The CDR3: CASSLNSLSSYEQYF. The CDR3 nucleotides read TGCGCCAGCAGCTTGAACTCCCTTAGCTCCTACGAGCAGTACTTC.